The clone carrying this T cell receptor beta chain showed up just a few times. Its specificity is unknown. The entry originates in a study of cytomegalovirus exposure and HLA in healthy donors. Study details: In an early release, HLA-typed donors contributed approximately 80 million unique TCR sequences.

Notes on the study in general: Researchers reported that a few CMV-associated chains were confirmed in vitro as CMV antigen-specific. A list of roughly 180 TCR beta chains associated with cytomegalovirus was given.

Germline values: CDR1 SNHLY, CDR2 FYNNEI. The CDR3 contains 11 residues. Trimming left V 6 bases short and J 7 bases short, with 9 bases between. In the PCR, 60 Vbeta and 13 Jbeta primers were used. TCRdb keeps only in-frame clones here, not all; method: immunoSEQ multiplex PCR. The table shows more than 140,000 clones, with about three fifths occurring only once. The V gene is TRBV2, the J gene TRBJ1-1; possibly TRBD1 for D (5 bases). The sequencing sample was made of PBMCs. The clonotype originates from a woman aged 25 to 45 in good health and CMV-seropositive. For the CDR3, the DNA is TGTGCCAGCAGCGCAGACAGTGAAGCTTTCTTT. It codes for CASSADSEAFF.